This T cell receptor (beta chain) derives from a study of prognosis after radiotherapy for stage I lung cancer (dated by TCRdb to the early 2020s). Concerning the study at large: Between April 2018 and early 2019, under 20 stage I NSCLC patients were enrolled in Nanjing, China. Of the enrolled patients, fourteen had newly diagnosed primary stage I lung tumors, while four or five had oligometastatic NSCLC following surgical resection of the primary tumor. SBRT was given in 3 to 5 fractions with a biologically effective dose of at least 100 Gy, using image-guided IMRT or VMAT. Distant metastases were developed by four of the 19 patients after SBRT, at a median of roughly 7 months, whereas no significant progression was observed in the other 15 patients. Peripheral blood TCR beta repertoires were profiled in stage I NSCLC patients before and after stereotactic body radiotherapy, and the repertoires were related to distant failure. Every patient was deemed medically inoperable, approximately 12 because of comorbidities and several because they refused surgery. More than ten patients had adenocarcinoma and seven had squamous cell carcinoma as the tumor histology. For each of the roughly 19 patients, one blood sample was taken before SBRT and one after, so the study sequenced some 40 samples in total. The cohort comprised 10 to 15 men and six or seven women with a median age of approximately 74 years, ranging from roughly 50 to 85 years. Concurrent therapy was not administered to any patient alongside SBRT.

According to the germline V gene (reference sequence), CDR1 reads DFQATT and CDR2 reads SNEGSKA. The CDR3 starts with the cysteine, ends with the phenylalanine, and has 13 residues. Only the CDR3 DNA stays, 39 bases, in frame from base 1. Trimming accounts for 4 bases at V and 10 bases at J, while the number of junction bases matched to no gene is 7. Remarks on this clonotype: Its binding antigen is unknown. No qualities accompany the bases; no much larger clone lies one base away.

Results the study describes overall, beyond this receptor: TRBV and TRBJ usage frequencies reportedly differed by metastasis status, in two V genes at baseline and in nine V and two J genes after SBRT. None of the reported P values were adjusted for multiple comparisons. Post-SBRT Shannon entropy and its change from baseline were lower in patients who developed distant metastases; baseline Shannon entropy was not associated with metastases. Whether the expanded TCR clones were tumor-specific was not determined. The study was limited by its small cohort and short follow-up, and the findings require independent validation. Unique TCR clone counts fell after SBRT (median 10,088 before versus more than 6,500 after; Wilcoxon paired P=0.011).

All patients had node-negative disease on CT and PET/CT, and none had a history of other malignancies or prior chemotherapy or radiotherapy. At each of two time points, 4.5 to 7.5 milliliters of peripheral venous blood were collected in EDTA tubes. Ficoll-Paque Plus density-gradient centrifugation was used to isolate PBMCs. Right after collection, samples were placed at -80 degrees C and kept there until analysis. Two rounds of multiplex PCR on genomic DNA were used to amplify the TCR beta CDR3 region. In the first round of PCR, primers specific to each TRBV and TRBJ gene were used, and the primer sequences are filed in Chinese patent CN105087789A. Universal primers were used in the second PCR round. The Roche High Pure PCR Template Preparation Kit was used to extract genomic DNA from frozen PBMCs. The libraries underwent paired-end sequencing with 151 bp reads on an Illumina HiSeq 3000. The source study handled its data this way. CutAdapt was used to discard raw reads that did not contain the multiplex PCR primer sequences. PEAR was used to merge high-quality paired reads into contigs. MiXCR assigned TRB V, D and J gene segments to each contig by aligning to reference sequences. To remove sequencing errors, CDR3 sequences were clustered according to base quality and sequence similarity. Diversity was calculated as Shannon entropy divided by the natural log of the number of productive TCR sequences. Clonality was defined as one minus Shannon entropy divided by the natural log of the number of unique clonotypes. Using the Youden index from ROC curves, the researchers picked the repertoire-metric cut-offs for progression-free survival, and all analyses were carried out in R 3.5.3. The public reads were reprocessed in TCRdb via fastp at Q25 and MiXCR, keeping in-frame beta chains. Each entry is one CDR3 protein sequence, shown with its most common DNA and genes. The V and J calls follow TCRdb's processing rather than the paper's. The sample contains 25,000 to 30,000 distinct CDR3 sequences, around 43% of them found a single time. The ten largest account for around a third of the sample.

The sequence was collected from a donor over 45 with non-small cell lung cancer. Here the chain combines TRBV20-1 and TRBJ2-1, with 10 central nucleotides matching TRBD2. This specimen was PBMCs, taken before or after stereotactic body radiation therapy (not recorded which). CDR3 loop: CSAKAGGPGEQFF. The DNA is TGCAGTGCTAAAGCGGGAGGGCCTGGGGAGCAGTTCTTC.